This T cell receptor (beta chain) was found in a study of blood T cell repertoires in COVID-19. As for the study in general: The study drew acute and convalescent COVID-19 samples from the United States, Italy and Spain. The analysed material was cDNA or gDNA that came from T cells, B-cell-depleted T cells, or PBMCs.

In the source study's methods: It was from reference gene primer amplification that nucleated cell counts were estimated. Generated by immunoSEQ multiplex PCR, the TCRdb table keeps only in-frame clones and is missing some. V, J and clone size are taken as reported in that table, and D and trimming were inferred from the DNA itself. This sample has some 250,000 clones; roughly 80% occur once, and the top ten carry roughly 10%. The CDR3 runs to 13 residues. Germline-derived CDR1 and CDR2 are LNHDA and SQIVND (reference sequence). With 5 bases clipped from V and 5 bases from J, the junction kept 4 bases outside the gene matches.

The receptor comes from a woman aged 80 or over with acute or convalescent COVID-19. Sequences were obtained from peripheral blood. This rearrangement joins TRBV19 to TRBJ2-7, with TRBD2 identical over 9 bases. Here the CDR3 DNA reads TGTGCCAGTAGTTGGGCGGGGGGGCACGAGCAGTACTTC. Amino acids: CASSWAGGHEQYF.